This T cell receptor (beta chain) derives from a study of Tregs in tolerant kidney transplant recipients. Turning to this clone: What it binds is not known.

Overall study results and limits: Antigen-driven expansion was suggested because donor-specific Tregs expanded more than all Tregs in tolerant patients.

The method was immunoSEQ multiplex PCR; TCRdb's version includes in-frame clones alone and lacks a portion of them. The sample has some 57,000 clones; 90% to 95% are singletons. Mixed chimerism was transient after nonmyeloablative marrow transplants from related graft donors. The CDR3 is made up of 15 amino acids. V gave up 0 bases and J gave up 7 bases, with 14 bases separating them. Germline V gene data show CDR1 as SGHDT and CDR2 as YYEEEE. This chain links TRBV5-6 with TRBJ2-1; D perhaps matches TRBD2 (6 bases). Specimen: CD8+ T cells from blood (PBMCs), collected 24 months after the transplant. This TCR was sampled from a human patient who received a combined kidney and bone marrow transplant. Some of the T cells might come from the graft donor. The CDR3 is CASSLGIGAGNEQFF. In nucleotides, the CDR3 is TGTGCCAGCAGCTTGGGAATAGGGGCGGGGAATGAGCAGTTCTTC.